This T cell receptor beta chain is from a study of T cell responses to AZD1222 COVID-19 vaccine. Assay: immunoSEQ multiplex PCR; the TCRdb copy retains only in-frame clones and omits some. This sample yields 130,000 to 150,000 clones, of which approximately 93% are seen a single time; 10% to 15% belongs to the top ten. Germline V gene lookup returns CDR1 MNHEY and CDR2 SVGAGI. Trimming took 4 bases from V and 5 from J, leaving 18 bases between them. This CDR3 contains 16 residues. The sequence came from an adult who had recovered from COVID-19. Sequencing was performed on peripheral blood, taken after recovery from COVID-19. The rearrangement joins TRBV6-5 to TRBJ1-5; tentatively, D is TRBD1 (5 bases). CDR3 DNA: TGTGCCAGCAGTTCCCGAGGGCAGGGTGGGTATCAGCCCCAGCATTTT. This gives the protein CASSSRGQGGYQPQHF.